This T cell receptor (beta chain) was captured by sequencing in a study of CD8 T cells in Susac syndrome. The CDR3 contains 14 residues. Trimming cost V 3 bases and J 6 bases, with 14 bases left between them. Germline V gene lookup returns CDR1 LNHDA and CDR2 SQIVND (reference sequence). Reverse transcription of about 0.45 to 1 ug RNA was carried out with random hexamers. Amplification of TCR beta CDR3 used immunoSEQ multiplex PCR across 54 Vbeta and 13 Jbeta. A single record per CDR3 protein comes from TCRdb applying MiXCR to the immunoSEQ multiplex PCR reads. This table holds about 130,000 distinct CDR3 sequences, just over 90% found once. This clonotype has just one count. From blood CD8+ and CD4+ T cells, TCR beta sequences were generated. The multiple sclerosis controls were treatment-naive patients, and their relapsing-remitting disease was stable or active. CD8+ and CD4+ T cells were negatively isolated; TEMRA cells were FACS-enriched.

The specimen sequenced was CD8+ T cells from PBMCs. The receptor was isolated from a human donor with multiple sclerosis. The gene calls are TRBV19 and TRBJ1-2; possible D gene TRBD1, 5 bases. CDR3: CASSMIRDRHGYTF. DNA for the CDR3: TGTGCCAGTAGTATGATCAGGGATAGACATGGCTACACCTTC.